This is a list of T cell receptor beta chains from one sample in a study of cytomegalovirus exposure and HLA in healthy donors. Profiling relied on immunoSEQ multiplex PCR, and the TCRdb table lists in-frame clones only, not all of them. The sample holds some 130,000 clones, about 74% seen once. Material: PBMCs. All receptors come from a male donor in good health and CMV-seronegative. CDR3s include the opening cysteine and the closing phenylalanine or tryptophan. D genes are given only for firm matches. Size is stated for part of the rows, as once, few or many counts, or as a class when the clone is expanded.

v_gene	abundance	d_gene	j_gene	CDR3nt	CDR3aa
TRBV28	.	TRBD1	TRBJ2-6	TGTGCCAGCACCTCGACCAGACAGGGTGGTGGGGCCAACGTCCTGACTTTC	CASTSTRQGGGANVLTF
TRBV11-2	.	TRBD1	TRBJ2-3	TGTGCCAGCAGCTTACTCGCCCGACAGGGCCCCACAGATACGCAGTATTTT	CASSLLARQGPTDTQYF
TRBV4-3	.	.	TRBJ1-1	TGCGCCAGCAGCCAAGATCTCTCGCAGGGGCCATTGACTGAAGCTTTCTTT	CASSQDLSQGPLTEAFF
TRBV18	.	TRBD1	TRBJ2-7	TGTGCCAGCTCACGCCCGGGACAGGGGGACGAGCAGTACTTC	CASSRPGQGDEQYF
TRBV27	few	.	TRBJ2-7	TGTGCCAGCAGTCCCGGTATGTTGGACGAGCAGTACTTC	CASSPGMLDEQYF
TRBV4-3	few	TRBD2	TRBJ2-3	TGCGCCAGCAGCCAGGGCTGGCGGGAGGAGGGAGATACGCAGTATTTT	CASSQGWREEGDTQYF
TRBV10-3	.	.	TRBJ1-1	TGTGCCATCAGTGCAGGGCCCAACGGGAACACTGAAGCTTTCTTT	CAISAGPNGNTEAFF
TRBV19	.	TRBD2	TRBJ2-3	TGTGCCAGTAGTATGCCCCGACTAGCGGGAAGCACAGATACGCAGTATTTT	CASSMPRLAGSTDTQYF
TRBV28	once	TRBD1	TRBJ2-7	TGTGCCAGCAGTTCTCCGTTAGGTGGGACAGGGACCTACGAGCAGTACTTC	CASSSPLGGTGTYEQYF
TRBV27	.	TRBD1	TRBJ1-5	TGTGCCAGCAGTGCCGGGACAGGGGGTATAGTTAGCAATCAGCCCCAGCATTTT	CASSAGTGGIVSNQPQHF
TRBV18	.	.	TRBJ1-1	TGTGCCAGCTCACCACCGCGAGGCAGAATCAGTAACACTGAAGCTTTCTTT	CASSPPRGRISNTEAFF
TRBV7-8	.	.	TRBJ2-7	TGTGCCAGCAGCCACCCGCGGGACGAAAACTACGAGCAGTACTTC	CASSHPRDENYEQYF
TRBV28	.	TRBD1	TRBJ2-7	TGTGCCAGCAGTATAAATTCCGGGACAGGGTTCTACGAGCAGTACTTC	CASSINSGTGFYEQYF
TRBV2	.	TRBD1	TRBJ2-5	TGTGCCAGCCCCAGGGACAGGGGCGCAAGAGAGACCCAGTACTTC	CASPRDRGARETQYF
TRBV7-2	.	.	TRBJ2-3	TGTGCCAGCAGCCGAGGGGGAGATACGCAGTATTTT	CASSRGGDTQYF
TRBV28	.	TRBD1	TRBJ2-7	TGTGCCAGCAGTACTACAGGGGGATCCCCCTACGAGCAGTACTTC	CASSTTGGSPYEQYF
TRBV28	.	.	TRBJ1-2	TGTGCCAGCAGCACTGAGGGCACCCCACTCTACTATGGCTACACCTTC	CASSTEGTPLYYGYTF
TRBV6-1	once	TRBD1	TRBJ1-2	TGTGCCACTGAAGGGGGACAGGCCGGCGGCTACACCTTC	CATEGGQAGGYTF
TRBV6-1	once	.	TRBJ2-1	TGTGCCAGCAGTGAAGGTCGGGGAGGTCCCTACAATGAGCAGTTCTTC	CASSEGRGGPYNEQFF
TRBV7-3	.	TRBD2	TRBJ2-1	TGTGCCAGCAGCTGGACTAGCAGCGATGAGCAGTTCTTC	CASSWTSSDEQFF
TRBV28	.	TRBD1	TRBJ2-1	TGTGCCAGCAGTCGGACAGGGGTGTACAATGAGCAGTTCTTC	CASSRTGVYNEQFF
TRBV5-1	.	TRBD1	TRBJ1-3	TGCGCCAGCAGCTTGCCCAGGGGGACAGGTGGAAACACCATATATTTT	CASSLPRGTGGNTIYF
TRBV30	.	TRBD2	TRBJ2-1	TGTGCCTGGGGGACTAGCGGGGGATCGTTCTTC	CAWGTSGGSFF
TRBV19	.	.	TRBJ2-2	TGTGCCAGTAGGGCCCGGAACACCGGGGAGCTGTTTTTT	CASRARNTGELFF
TRBV7-2	.	.	TRBJ1-5	TGTGCCAGCAGCGAGGTCGGGGGCAATCAGCCCCAGCATTTT	CASSEVGGNQPQHF
TRBV4-1	.	TRBD1	TRBJ1-5	TGCGCCAGCAGCTGGGGACAGGGGGCAAATCAGCCCCAGCATTTT	CASSWGQGANQPQHF
TRBV19	.	.	TRBJ1-3	TGTGCCAGTAGTATCGGACAGTCTGGAAACACCATATATTTT	CASSIGQSGNTIYF
TRBV15	once	TRBD1	TRBJ2-3	TGTGCCACCAGCAGGACAGGGGGGGGAGCAGATACGCAGTATTTT	CATSRTGGGADTQYF
TRBV13	.	TRBD2	TRBJ2-5	TGTGCCAGCAGCTTAGGGACTAGCGGGGTGGAGACCCAGTACTTC	CASSLGTSGVETQYF
TRBV29-1	.	.	TRBJ2-5	TGCAGCGTTGAAGCCTATCGGCTAGAAGGAAACGTGGGAGAGACCCAGTACTTC	CSVEAYRLEGNVGETQYF
TRBV5-1	.	.	TRBJ2-7	TGCGCCAGCAGCTTGTACGGGGCAGGGACATCCTACGAGCAGTACTTC	CASSLYGAGTSYEQYF
TRBV28	.	TRBD2	TRBJ2-3	TGTGCCAGCAGTTTGCCGGGCAGCGGGAGAGGGGGGGAGAATGAGCAGTATTTT	CASSLPGSGRGGENEQYF
TRBV10-3	.	.	TRBJ2-3	TGTGCCCTCGCTGGCGAGAGGACAGATACGCAGTATTTT	CALAGERTDTQYF
TRBV6-5	.	.	TRBJ2-7	TGTGCCAGCAGGACCAAGACAGGCTCCTACGAGCAGTACTTC	CASRTKTGSYEQYF
TRBV9	.	.	TRBJ1-1	TGTGCCAGCAGCGTAGCTGACTTCTCTGGGGCTTTCTTT	CASSVADFSGAFF
TRBV5-4	.	TRBD1	TRBJ1-2	TGTGCCAGCAGCTTGGGGGACAGGGCTGGCTACACCTTC	CASSLGDRAGYTF
TRBV28	.	TRBD1	TRBJ1-1	TGTGCCAGCCTTACCGGGACAGGGAACGCTTTCTTT	CASLTGTGNAFF
TRBV11-2	few	.	TRBJ2-3	TGTGCCAGCTCCCGGGTTGGAAGTGTGAGCACAGATACGCAGTATTTT	CASSRVGSVSTDTQYF
TRBV15	.	.	TRBJ2-5	TGTGCCACCAGCAGAGGTGACTACCAAGAGACCCAGTACTTC	CATSRGDYQETQYF
TRBV4-2	.	.	TRBJ2-7	TGTGCCAGCAGCCCCCTCGGAGGGGTTGGGAACGAGCAGTACTTC	CASSPLGGVGNEQYF
TRBV19	.	TRBD2	TRBJ2-3	TGTGCCAGTACCCCGGGGGAGGGTGGGGGCACAGATACGCAGTATTTT	CASTPGEGGGTDTQYF
TRBV19	.	.	TRBJ2-7	TGTGCCAGTAGTATTGGGGTAGCGGTTATCTCCTACGAGCAGTACTTC	CASSIGVAVISYEQYF
TRBV28	.	.	TRBJ2-7	TGTGCCAGCAGCCAACTCGGGGAAAAGTCGTACTTC	CASSQLGEKSYF
TRBV5-4	few	.	TRBJ1-4	TGTGCCAGCAGCTTACTCGGGGGAGCTAATGAAAAACTGTTTTTT	CASSLLGGANEKLFF
TRBV9	.	.	TRBJ2-5	TGTGCCAGCAGCGTAGGAGGAGGTTTCGAGACCCAGTACTTC	CASSVGGGFETQYF
TRBV19	.	TRBD1	TRBJ2-3	TGTGCCAGTAGTATGGACAGGGCCAGCACAGATACGCAGTATTTT	CASSMDRASTDTQYF
TRBV5-4	.	.	TRBJ1-4	TGTGCCAGCAGCTTGTTGACAGGACAGAATGAAAAACTGTTTTTT	CASSLLTGQNEKLFF
TRBV5-1	.	.	TRBJ2-1	TGCGCCAGCAGCTTGGGACAGTCCCTTATAAATGAGCAGTTCTTC	CASSLGQSLINEQFF
TRBV12-5	.	TRBD2	TRBJ2-7	TGTGCTAGTGGTTTGAATCCGGGGGGGTTCCACTACGAGCAGTACTTC	CASGLNPGGFHYEQYF